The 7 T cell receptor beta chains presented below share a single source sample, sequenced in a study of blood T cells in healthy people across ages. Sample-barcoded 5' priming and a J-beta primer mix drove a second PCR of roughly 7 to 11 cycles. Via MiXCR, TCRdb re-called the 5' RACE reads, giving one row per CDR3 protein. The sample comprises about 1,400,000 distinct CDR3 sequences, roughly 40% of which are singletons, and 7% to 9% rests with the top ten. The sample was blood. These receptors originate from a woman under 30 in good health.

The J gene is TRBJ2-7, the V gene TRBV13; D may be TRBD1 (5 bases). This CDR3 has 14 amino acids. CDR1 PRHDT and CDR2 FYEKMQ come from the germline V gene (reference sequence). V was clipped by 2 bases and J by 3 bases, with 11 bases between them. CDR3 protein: CASSLFQQGYEQYF. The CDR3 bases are TGTGCCAGCAGCTTATTTCAGCAGGGCTACGAGCAGTACTTC.

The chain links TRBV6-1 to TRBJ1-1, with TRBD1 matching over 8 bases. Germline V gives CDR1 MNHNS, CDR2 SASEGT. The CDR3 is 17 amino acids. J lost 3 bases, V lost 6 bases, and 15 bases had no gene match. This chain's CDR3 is CASRPTPDRAGYTEAFF. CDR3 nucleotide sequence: TGTGCCAGCAGGCCAACTCCGGACAGGGCGGGGTACACTGAAGCTTTCTTT.

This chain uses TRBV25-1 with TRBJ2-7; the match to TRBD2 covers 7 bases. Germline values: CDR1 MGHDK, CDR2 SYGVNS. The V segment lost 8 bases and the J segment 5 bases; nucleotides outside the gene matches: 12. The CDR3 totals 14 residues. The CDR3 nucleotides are TGTGCCAGCGGGAGGGACCACGGAAGTGACGAGCAGTACTTC. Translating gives CASGRDHGSDEQYF.

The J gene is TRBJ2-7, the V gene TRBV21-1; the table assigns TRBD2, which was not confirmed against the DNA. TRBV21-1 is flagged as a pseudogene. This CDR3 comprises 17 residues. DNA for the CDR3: TGTGCCAACCAAGCCCTTCCGACTAGCGGGACTTACTACGAGCAGTACTTC. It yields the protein CANQALPTSGTYYEQYF.

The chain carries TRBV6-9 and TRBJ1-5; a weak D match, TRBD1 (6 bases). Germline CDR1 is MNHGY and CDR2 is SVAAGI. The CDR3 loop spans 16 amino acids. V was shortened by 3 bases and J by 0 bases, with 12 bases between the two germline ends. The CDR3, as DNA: TGTGCCAGCAGTTACTCCGACAGGCATAGCAATCAGCCCCAGCATTTT. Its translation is CASSYSDRHSNQPQHF.

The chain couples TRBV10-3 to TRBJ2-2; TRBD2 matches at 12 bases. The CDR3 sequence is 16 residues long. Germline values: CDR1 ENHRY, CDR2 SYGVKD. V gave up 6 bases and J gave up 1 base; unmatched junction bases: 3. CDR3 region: CAISAGLAGNTGELFF. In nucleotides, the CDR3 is TGTGCCATCAGCGCGGGACTAGCGGGGAACACCGGGGAGCTGTTTTTT.

The CDR3 nucleotides read TGTGCCAGTAGTCTGACTGACAGGAATGGCTACACCTTC. Translation gives CASSLTDRNGYTF. This chain joins TRBV19 and TRBJ1-2; TRBD1 is a possible D gene (6 bases). Trimming left V 5 bases short and J 6 bases short, with 13 bases between. This CDR3 has 13 residues. Germline values: CDR1 LNHDA, CDR2 SQIVND (reference sequence).